This T cell receptor (beta chain) was retrieved from a study of T-cell reconstitution after alpha-beta-depleted transplantation in children. The CDR3 spans 14 residues. Germline CDR1 DFQATT, CDR2 SNEGSKA (reference sequence). Trimming cost V 6 bases and J 1 base, with 12 bases left between them. This clonotype occurred many times. A TCRbeta library incorporating unique molecular identifiers was prepared. From the PCR reads, TCRdb called clonotypes with MiXCR, one entry per CDR3 protein. Among approximately 210,000 distinct CDR3 sequences, roughly 14% were seen once, and the ten largest hold under 15%.

The chain links TRBV20-1 to TRBJ2-2, with D possibly TRBD2 on 6 matching bases. The material sequenced was PBMCs from the stem cell graft donor, taken from the stem cell graft. The origin of this receptor is a human donor who donated a stem cell graft to a child with acute lymphoblastic leukemia. The CDR3 spells CSARRLGNTGELFF. The CDR3 DNA is TGCAGTGCCCGGCGACTAGGGAACACCGGGGAGCTGTTTTTT.